These T cell receptor beta chains were read from a single sample in a study of blood T cell repertoires in COVID-19. Some clones are missing from TCRdb's copy, which holds only in-frame ones; the method was immunoSEQ multiplex PCR. The sample records some 70,000 clones, 86% being singletons. Sequencing input: peripheral blood. These TCRs come from a young man with acute or convalescent COVID-19. The CDR3 runs from the conserved cysteine through the conserved F or W. D genes are given only for firm matches. Rows may omit the clone size; those that give it use once, few, many or a size class.

j_call: TRBJ1-2
d_call: NA
v_call: TRBV7-8
clone_size: NA
cdr3_nt: TGTGCCAGCAGCTTAGGCAACAGTAACTATGGCTACACCTTC
cdr3_aa: CASSLGNSNYGYTF

j_call: TRBJ1-4
d_call: TRBD1
v_call: TRBV18
clone_size: NA
cdr3_nt: TGTGCCAGCTCACCTGACAGGGGAAATGAAAAACTGTTTTTT
cdr3_aa: CASSPDRGNEKLFF

j_call: TRBJ2-5
d_call: NA
v_call: TRBV7-9
clone_size: NA
cdr3_nt: TGTGCCAGCAGCTTAGTTGCCGAGCAAGAGACCCAGTACTTC
cdr3_aa: CASSLVAEQETQYF

j_call: TRBJ2-5
d_call: NA
v_call: TRBV28
clone_size: NA
cdr3_nt: TGTGCCAGCAGTTTAGGGCCCGAAGAGACCCAGTACTTC
cdr3_aa: CASSLGPEETQYF

j_call: TRBJ1-3
d_call: TRBD1
v_call: TRBV30
clone_size: NA
cdr3_nt: TGTGCCATCGACAGGGGTGGTGGAAACACCATATATTTT
cdr3_aa: CAIDRGGGNTIYF

j_call: TRBJ1-1
d_call: NA
v_call: TRBV12-3/TRBV12-4
clone_size: NA
cdr3_nt: TGTGCCAGCAGTGAAACAGGGACCACTGAAGCTTTCTTT
cdr3_aa: CASSETGTTEAFF

j_call: TRBJ1-3
d_call: TRBD1
v_call: TRBV4-2
clone_size: NA
cdr3_nt: TGTGCCAGCAGCCAAGCCAGCTGGACAGGGCACGGAAACACCATATATTTT
cdr3_aa: CASSQASWTGHGNTIYF

j_call: TRBJ2-1
d_call: TRBD2
v_call: TRBV7-2
clone_size: once
cdr3_nt: TGTGCCAGCAGCCCACGGGGCGGGAGATTCAGTGAGCAGTTCTTC
cdr3_aa: CASSPRGGRFSEQFF

j_call: TRBJ1-4
d_call: TRBD1
v_call: TRBV2
clone_size: once
cdr3_nt: TGTGCCAGCAGTGGGCAGGGGGCTCGTGAAAAACTGTTTTTT
cdr3_aa: CASSGQGAREKLFF

j_call: TRBJ2-7
d_call: TRBD2
v_call: TRBV4-3
clone_size: NA
cdr3_nt: TGCGCCAGCAGCCAACGAGCGGGAGCTGGTCGGGAGCAGTACTTC
cdr3_aa: CASSQRAGAGREQYF

j_call: TRBJ1-5
d_call: NA
v_call: TRBV6-5
clone_size: NA
cdr3_nt: TGTGCCAGCAGTTATACAGGTGGGCCCCAGCATTTT
cdr3_aa: CASSYTGGPQHF

j_call: TRBJ2-1
d_call: TRBD2
v_call: TRBV9
clone_size: NA
cdr3_nt: TGTGCCAGCAGCGAGAGTAGCGGGAGAGGTAATGAGCAGTTCTTC
cdr3_aa: CASSESSGRGNEQFF

j_call: TRBJ1-5
d_call: NA
v_call: TRBV7-2
clone_size: once
cdr3_nt: TGTGCCAGCAGCTACACAGGGATCAATCAGCCCCAGCATTTT
cdr3_aa: CASSYTGINQPQHF

j_call: TRBJ2-3
d_call: NA
v_call: TRBV9
clone_size: NA
cdr3_nt: TGTGCCAGCTCCTCGACTAGTAACACAGATACGCAGTATTTT
cdr3_aa: CASSSTSNTDTQYF

j_call: TRBJ2-7
d_call: NA
v_call: TRBV6-2/TRBV6-3
clone_size: NA
cdr3_nt: TGTGCCAGCAGTTACTTAGGACAGAGCTCCTACGAGCAGTACTTC
cdr3_aa: CASSYLGQSSYEQYF

j_call: TRBJ1-1
d_call: NA
v_call: TRBV10-3
clone_size: NA
cdr3_nt: TGTGCCATCAGTGAGGAAGGGGGAGCCACTGAAGCTTTCTTT
cdr3_aa: CAISEEGGATEAFF

j_call: TRBJ2-2
d_call: NA
v_call: TRBV18
clone_size: NA
cdr3_nt: TGTGCCAGCTCACCTCGGGACACCGGGGAGCTGTTTTTT
cdr3_aa: CASSPRDTGELFF

j_call: TRBJ2-5
d_call: NA
v_call: TRBV5-6
clone_size: NA
cdr3_nt: TGTGCCAGCAGCTTGGGGAGAAGGACTGAAGAGACCCAGTACTTC
cdr3_aa: CASSLGRRTEETQYF

j_call: TRBJ1-1
d_call: NA
v_call: TRBV6-5
clone_size: once
cdr3_nt: TGTGCCAGCAGTTATTCGCAGGGTACTGAAGCTTTCTTT
cdr3_aa: CASSYSQGTEAFF

j_call: TRBJ2-7
d_call: TRBD1
v_call: TRBV19
clone_size: once
cdr3_nt: TGTGCCAGTAGTATTAACGACAGGGTTCGGAACGAGCAGTACTTC
cdr3_aa: CASSINDRVRNEQYF

j_call: TRBJ2-1
d_call: TRBD2
v_call: TRBV10-3
clone_size: NA
cdr3_nt: TGTGCCATCAGTACTAGCGACTCCTACAATGAGCAGTTCTTC
cdr3_aa: CAISTSDSYNEQFF

j_call: TRBJ2-7
d_call: NA
v_call: TRBV7-9
clone_size: NA
cdr3_nt: TGTGCCAGCAGCGGAAGGGGGACGCGCACCTACGAGCAGTACTTC
cdr3_aa: CASSGRGTRTYEQYF

j_call: TRBJ2-7
d_call: NA
v_call: TRBV20-1
clone_size: NA
cdr3_nt: TGCAGTGCTAGTGGCGGGTCCCTGTACGAGCAGTACTTC
cdr3_aa: CSASGGSLYEQYF

j_call: TRBJ2-7
d_call: NA
v_call: TRBV18
clone_size: NA
cdr3_nt: TGTGCCAGCTCGGTCCAGGATTCCTACGAGCAGTACTTC
cdr3_aa: CASSVQDSYEQYF

j_call: TRBJ2-6
d_call: TRBD1
v_call: TRBV30
clone_size: NA
cdr3_nt: TGTGCCTGGAGTGACCCGGGACAGGGCGATGGGGCCAACGTCCTGACTTTC
cdr3_aa: CAWSDPGQGDGANVLTF

j_call: TRBJ2-2
d_call: NA
v_call: TRBV5-4
clone_size: NA
cdr3_nt: TGTGCCAGCAGCTTGGTATCCGACACCGGGGAGCTGTTTTTT
cdr3_aa: CASSLVSDTGELFF

j_call: TRBJ2-7
d_call: TRBD2
v_call: TRBV20-1
clone_size: few
cdr3_nt: TGCAGTGCTAGTCCCGGGACTAGCGGGAGGGTCCTCTACGAGCAGTACTTC
cdr3_aa: CSASPGTSGRVLYEQYF

j_call: TRBJ2-7
d_call: TRBD1
v_call: TRBV11-1
clone_size: NA
cdr3_nt: TGTGCCAGCAGCTCGGGACAGGGGCCCTACGAGCAGTACTTC
cdr3_aa: CASSSGQGPYEQYF

j_call: TRBJ1-3
d_call: NA
v_call: TRBV30
clone_size: NA
cdr3_nt: TGTGCCTGGAGTTTGAGGGGAGGGTTTTTAGACACCATATATTTT
cdr3_aa: CAWSLRGGFLDTIYF

j_call: TRBJ2-3
d_call: TRBD2
v_call: TRBV27
clone_size: NA
cdr3_nt: TGTGCCAGCAGTTTATCGAGCGGGACCGCAGATACGCAGTATTTT
cdr3_aa: CASSLSSGTADTQYF

j_call: TRBJ1-1
d_call: NA
v_call: TRBV3-1/TRBV3-2
clone_size: NA
cdr3_nt: TGTGCCAGCAGCCTGGACTTGAACACTGAAGCTTTCTTT
cdr3_aa: CASSLDLNTEAFF

j_call: TRBJ2-2
d_call: TRBD1
v_call: TRBV7-3
clone_size: NA
cdr3_nt: TGTGCCAGCAGTCAACAGGGGGCAAACACCGGGGAGCTGTTTTTT
cdr3_aa: CASSQQGANTGELFF

j_call: TRBJ2-1
d_call: TRBD2
v_call: TRBV10-1
clone_size: NA
cdr3_nt: TGCGCCAGCAGTGATTGGGCCGGGACTAGCGGCAATGAGCAGTTCTTC
cdr3_aa: CASSDWAGTSGNEQFF

j_call: TRBJ1-4
d_call: NA
v_call: TRBV9
clone_size: NA
cdr3_nt: TGTGCCAGCAGCGTAGAGCCAGGGTTTAGGGAAAAACTGTTTTTT
cdr3_aa: CASSVEPGFREKLFF

j_call: TRBJ2-1
d_call: TRBD1
v_call: TRBV7-9
clone_size: NA
cdr3_nt: TGTGCCAGCAGCCCACTCCCAGGGCAGGGGGTAAATGAGCAGTTCTTC
cdr3_aa: CASSPLPGQGVNEQFF

j_call: TRBJ2-5
d_call: TRBD2
v_call: TRBV7-2
clone_size: NA
cdr3_nt: TGTGCCAGCAGTCTTAGCGGGAGGGGGACCCAGTACTTC
cdr3_aa: CASSLSGRGTQYF

j_call: TRBJ2-1
d_call: TRBD2
v_call: TRBV7-2
clone_size: once
cdr3_nt: TGTGCCAGCAGCTTAAGTGCGGGAGGGATATACAATGAGCAGTTCTTC
cdr3_aa: CASSLSAGGIYNEQFF

j_call: TRBJ2-7
d_call: NA
v_call: TRBV21-1
clone_size: NA
cdr3_nt: TGTGCCAGCAGCAAAGGACTAGACTACGAGCAGTACTTC
cdr3_aa: CASSKGLDYEQYF

j_call: TRBJ1-1
d_call: NA
v_call: TRBV29-1
clone_size: few
cdr3_nt: TGCAGCGTTCTCGTCGGGCAGGGGATGGGGCTAAATGAAGCTTTCTTT
cdr3_aa: CSVLVGQGMGLNEAFF

j_call: TRBJ2-7
d_call: NA
v_call: TRBV4-2
clone_size: once
cdr3_nt: TGTGCCAGCAGCCAAACCGTAGGGGAATACGAGCAGTACTTC
cdr3_aa: CASSQTVGEYEQYF

j_call: TRBJ2-1
d_call: TRBD2
v_call: TRBV12-3/TRBV12-4
clone_size: once
cdr3_nt: TGTGCCAGCAGTTGGGGGGGTGACAATGAGCAGTTCTTC
cdr3_aa: CASSWGGDNEQFF

j_call: TRBJ1-4
d_call: TRBD1
v_call: TRBV6-5
clone_size: NA
cdr3_nt: TGTGCCAGCAGATCCACAGGGGCGCTCCCTGAAAAACTGTTTTTT
cdr3_aa: CASRSTGALPEKLFF

j_call: TRBJ2-2
d_call: TRBD2
v_call: TRBV6-5
clone_size: NA
cdr3_nt: TGTGCCAGCAATAGGGGACTAGCGTATACCGGGGAGCTGTTTTTT
cdr3_aa: CASNRGLAYTGELFF

j_call: TRBJ2-3
d_call: NA
v_call: TRBV10-3
clone_size: NA
cdr3_nt: TGTGCCATCAGCGGGGGAACCTCTCCTAGCACAGATACGCAGTATTTT
cdr3_aa: CAISGGTSPSTDTQYF

j_call: TRBJ1-1
d_call: NA
v_call: TRBV19
clone_size: NA
cdr3_nt: TGTGCCAGTAGTATCAGGGATGGGATGAACACTGAAGCTTTCTTT
cdr3_aa: CASSIRDGMNTEAFF

j_call: TRBJ1-4
d_call: NA
v_call: TRBV3-1/TRBV3-2
clone_size: NA
cdr3_nt: TGTGCCAGCAGCAAGAATACCGGGAGAAATGAAAAACTGTTTTTT
cdr3_aa: CASSKNTGRNEKLFF

j_call: TRBJ2-3
d_call: TRBD2
v_call: TRBV9
clone_size: NA
cdr3_nt: TGTGCCAGCAGCGTGGCTAGCGGGAGTGATACGCAGTATTTT
cdr3_aa: CASSVASGSDTQYF